These 22 T cell receptor beta chains were all obtained from the same sample, sequenced in a study of blood T cell repertoires in COVID-19. TCRdb keeps only in-frame clones here, not all; method: immunoSEQ multiplex PCR. Of 150,000 to 200,000 clones listed, around 90% were seen once; the top ten hold about 8.4%. The specimen sequenced was PBMCs or T cells enriched from blood (not recorded which). The receptor set was obtained from a woman in her late teens or twenties who had recovered from COVID-19.

The chain is built from TRBV19 and TRBJ1-5; 7 bases agree with TRBD1. CDR3 length equals 14 residues. The V gene end was trimmed by 5 bases and the J gene end by 3 bases; junction bases not matched to a gene: 4. Looked up from germline, CDR1 is LNHDA and CDR2 is SQIVND (reference sequence). CDR3 coding DNA: TGTGCCAGTAGTCGACAGGGAGACAATCAGCCCCAGCATTTT. Translation gives CASSRQGDNQPQHF.

The sample holds one count of this clone. The chain links TRBV5-1 to TRBJ1-2; the match to TRBD1 covers 9 bases. The germline CDR1 and CDR2 sequences are SGHRS and YFSETQ. The CDR3 consists of 15 residues. The trim removed 0 bases at V and 4 bases at J, leaving 4 bases unmatched. The CDR3 region has the DNA TGCGCCAGCAGCTTGGAAACAGGGGGCGTCTATGGCTACACCTTC. Translating it yields CASSLETGGVYGYTF.

The chain combines TRBV25-1 with TRBJ2-5; D is perhaps TRBD1 (6 bases). This CDR3 is built from 14 residues. Germline V gene sequence: CDR1 MGHDK, CDR2 SYGVNS. Deletions cut 1 base from V and 3 bases from J, with 9 bases between. CDR3 amino acids: CASSEWGRKETQYF. DNA for the CDR3: TGTGCCAGCAGTGAATGGGGGCGGAAAGAGACCCAGTACTTC.

This clone is a singleton in its sample. The gene calls are TRBV27 and TRBJ2-4; 10 bases are a match to TRBD2. The CDR3 contains 18 residues. Germline V lookup: CDR1 MNHEY, CDR2 SMNVEV (reference sequence). V dropped 8 bases and J dropped 1; count of bases not matched to a gene: 14. The CDR3 here is CASYPLAGDKRAKNIQYF. The CDR3 nucleotides read TGTGCCAGCTACCCCCTAGCGGGGGATAAGCGGGCCAAAAACATTCAGTACTTC.

J is TRBJ1-1 and V is TRBV24-1, with D uncertain. This CDR3 region has 14 residues. Germline V gives CDR1 KGHDR, CDR2 SFDVKD. Trimming shortened V by 4 bases and J by 2 bases, and 10 bases separated the two germline ends. CDR3 amino acids: CATSERGDNTEAFF. The CDR3 DNA reads TGTGCCACCAGTGAACGGGGTGACAACACTGAAGCTTTCTTT.

This sequence joins TRBV2 and TRBJ2-5, with TRBD2 matching 8 bases. The germline V gene has CDR1 SNHLY and CDR2 FYNNEI. V was clipped by 6 bases and J by 4 bases; unmatched bases: 7. CDR3 length equals 14 residues. The CDR3 coding sequence is TGTGCCAGCAGCGATCGAGCGGGAGTAGAGACCCAGTACTTC. Amino acids: CASSDRAGVETQYF.

This sequence joins TRBV9 and TRBJ1-6, with 7 bases matching TRBD1. The CDR3 length is 13 residues. The ends lost 0 bases at V and 13 bases at J; junction bases unmatched: 4. CDR1 is SGDLS and CDR2 is YYNGEE in the germline V gene. DNA for the CDR3: TGTGCCAGCAGCGTAGGAACAGGGGATCCCCTCCACTTT. Amino acid sequence: CASSVGTGDPLHF.

The chain has TRBV5-8 and TRBJ1-5; TRBD1 aligns across 9 bases. V trimming: 5 bases; J trimming: 3 bases; junction bases outside the gene matches: 6. The germline V gene encodes CDR1 SGHTS and CDR2 YDEGEE. This CDR3 is 15 amino acids long. CDR3 coding DNA: TGTGCCAGCAGATCCGGGACAGGGAACAATCAGCCCCAGCATTTT. It encodes CASRSGTGNNQPQHF.

The chain employs TRBV19 and TRBJ2-1; TRBD2 matches at 8 bases. J gave up 7 bases and V 6 bases, and 8 bases lay outside the gene matches. CDR1 is LNHDA and CDR2 is SQIVND in the germline V gene (reference sequence). The CDR3 runs 14 residues. The CDR3 DNA follows: TGTGCCAGTAGCAGCAAAGCGGGAGCGAATGAGCAGTTCTTC. This sequence encodes CASSSKAGANEQFF.

The chain has TRBV10-2 and TRBJ1-1; D is unresolved. Between the trimmed V and J ends, which lost 2 bases and 0 bases, there was a span of 4 bases. Germline V gene data show CDR1 as WSHSY and CDR2 as SAAADI. The CDR3 loop spans 13 amino acids. The CDR3 is CASSERVNTEAFF. As DNA, the CDR3 is TGCGCCAGCAGTGAGCGGGTGAACACTGAAGCTTTCTTT.

This clone was picked up one time. The chain combines TRBV28 with TRBJ1-6, with unresolved D. V lost 2 bases and J 0 bases, leaving 8 bases between the germline ends. The CDR3 covers 16 residues. CDR1 and CDR2 from the germline V gene are MDHEN and SYDVKM. CDR3 DNA sequence: TGTGCCAGCAGTTTACGATTTAGCTCCTATAATTCACCCCTCCACTTT. This translates into CASSLRFSSYNSPLHF.

V usage is TRBV3-1 (or the pseudogene TRBV3-2) and J usage is TRBJ2-7, with 7 bases aligning to TRBD1. The CDR3 length is 16 residues. V dropped 4 bases and J dropped 3; count of bases not matched to a gene: 12. Germline V CDR1 and CDR2: LGHDT, YNNKEL (reference sequence). The chain's CDR3 is CASSPRPGTEGYEQYF. In DNA, the CDR3 is TGTGCCAGCAGCCCTCGTCCCGGGACAGAAGGCTACGAGCAGTACTTC.

The V gene is TRBV4-1, the J gene TRBJ2-2; 10 nucleotides line up with TRBD2. Germline V CDR1 and CDR2: MGHRA, YSYEKL. The CDR3 is made up of 18 amino acids. Trimming took 6 bases from V and 0 from J; bases not matched to a gene: 10. CDR3 in DNA: TGCGCCAGCAGTGGAGCCGGGACTAGCGTCGCGAACACCGGGGAGCTGTTTTTT. Encoded protein: CASSGAGTSVANTGELFF.

This clone came up once. The CDR3: CASSLDPGQYEQYF. The CDR3 DNA reads TGTGCCAGCAGCTTAGATCCCGGACAGTACGAGCAGTACTTC. V and J are TRBV11-2 and TRBJ2-7; a weak D match, TRBD1 (6 bases). The CDR3 length is 14 residues. Germline lookup yields CDR1 SGHAT and CDR2 FQNNGV. V lost 0 bases and J lost 4, with 10 bases in between.

The CDR3 coding sequence is TGTGCCTGCGGGGAAATGAACACTGAAGCTTTCTTT. Its translation is CACGEMNTEAFF. V is TRBV28 and J is TRBJ1-1; D is undetermined. Trimming took off 11 bases at V and 0 bases at J, with 10 bases between the two ends. The CDR3 is 12 residues long. From germline, CDR1 is MDHEN and CDR2 SYDVKM.

This chain links TRBV7-6 with TRBJ1-3; 8 bases fit TRBD1. Per the germline V gene, CDR1 is SGHVS and CDR2 is FNYEAQ. The CDR3 is made up of 16 amino acids. The V and J ends lost 4 bases and 4 bases, in that order; junction bases with no gene match: 9. CDR3 in amino acids: CASSSPTGDKGNTIYF. CDR3 in DNA: TGTGCCAGCAGCTCGCCGACAGGGGATAAGGGAAACACCATATATTTT.

V usage is TRBV6-5 and J usage is TRBJ1-2; tentatively, D is TRBD1 (5 bases). The CDR3 consists of 15 residues. V was clipped by 2 bases and J by 4 bases, with 14 bases between them. Germline-derived CDR1 and CDR2 are MNHEY and SVGAGI. The CDR3 is CASSYAAGPIYGYTF. In DNA, the CDR3 is TGTGCCAGCAGTTACGCGGCAGGGCCTATCTATGGCTACACCTTC.

The chain uses TRBV19 and TRBJ2-7; D remains ambiguous. V lost 5 bases, J lost 2 bases, and 10 bases lay in between. Germline CDR1 is LNHDA and CDR2 is SQIVND (reference sequence). CDR3 length equals 13 residues. CDR3 DNA sequence: TGTGCCAGTAGTGAGTTGGTGACCTACGAGCAGTACTTC. Translation: CASSELVTYEQYF. The whole variable domain, filled in from reference TRBV19 and TRBJ2-7, reads DGGITQSPKYLFRKEGQNVTLSCEQNLNHDAMYWYRQDPGQGLRLIYYSQIVNDFQKGDIAEGYSVSREKKESFPLTVTSAQKNPTAFYLCASSELVTYEQYFGPGTRLTVT.

The genes are TRBV19 and TRBJ1-1; D might be TRBD1 (6 bases). V was clipped by 8 bases and J by 0 bases, with 16 bases between them. The germline gives CDR1 LNHDA, CDR2 SQIVND (reference sequence). The length of the CDR3 is 15 residues. CDR3 loop: CASRSGQMLNTEAFF. The CDR3 region has the DNA TGTGCCAGTCGTTCTGGACAGATGTTGAACACTGAAGCTTTCTTT. The full variable domain, in which reference TRBV19 and TRBJ1-1 provide the parts outside the CDR3, is DGGITQSPKYLFRKEGQNVTLSCEQNLNHDAMYWYRQDPGQGLRLIYYSQIVNDFQKGDIAEGYSVSREKKESFPLTVTSAQKNPTAFYLCASRSGQMLNTEAFFGQGTRLTVV.

This chain links TRBV4-2 with TRBJ1-4; D might be TRBD1 (5 bases). V lost 4 bases, J lost 6 bases, and 15 bases lay in between. Germline CDR1 reads LGHNA; CDR2 reads YNFKEQ. This CDR3 has 15 residues. CDR3 in amino acids: CASSLAPGGDEKLFF. The CDR3 nucleotides are TGTGCCAGCAGCCTCGCACCGGGGGGGGATGAAAAACTGTTTTTT.

The genes are TRBV25-1 and TRBJ2-1, with 9 bases fitting TRBD1. The CDR3 contains 16 residues. In germline, CDR1 is MGHDK, CDR2 SYGVNS. With 4 bases clipped from V and 0 bases from J, the junction kept 4 bases outside the gene matches. The CDR3: CASSGDRGSSYNEQFF. The CDR3 coding sequence is TGTGCCAGCAGTGGAGACAGGGGGAGCTCCTACAATGAGCAGTTCTTC. The full variable domain, its missing parts supplied by reference TRBV25-1 and TRBJ2-1, is EADIYQTPRYLVIGTGKKITLECSQTMGHDKMYWYQQDPGMELHLIHYSYGVNSTEKGDLSSESTVSRIRTEHFPLTLESARPSHTSQYLCASSGDRGSSYNEQFFGPGTRLTVL.

The chain couples TRBV10-3 to TRBJ2-7; 10 bases map to TRBD2. Germline CDR1 and CDR2: ENHRY and SYGVKD. Germline trimming cut 3 bases from V and 0 bases from J; bases unmatched to any gene: 8. CDR3 size: 17 residues. The CDR3 protein is CAISDTSGVRSSYEQYF. The CDR3 coding sequence is TGTGCCATCAGTGACACTAGCGGGGTACGCAGCTCCTACGAGCAGTACTTC.